This T cell receptor (beta chain) was profiled in a study of T-cell reconstitution after alpha-beta-depleted transplantation in children. Unique molecular identifiers were incorporated when the TCRbeta library was constructed. TCRdb re-called the PCR reads with MiXCR, one entry per CDR3 protein. The data show 250,000 to 300,000 distinct CDR3 sequences, more than 8% seen once. The CDR3 runs 14 residues. Germline assignment: CDR1 KGHSH and CDR2 LQKENI. V lost 5 bases to trimming and J lost 1 base; unmatched junction nucleotides: 3. This clonotype was picked up a small number of times. This sequence joins TRBV18 and TRBJ2-7; TRBD2 agrees at 9 bases. The receptor was derived from a human donor who donated a stem cell graft to a child with SCID. Here the sequenced sample was PBMCs from the stem cell graft donor, taken from the stem cell graft. The CDR3 is CASSTSGGSYEQYF. The CDR3 DNA reads TGTGCCAGCTCAACCAGCGGGGGGTCCTACGAGCAGTACTTC.